This T cell receptor beta chain appears in the sequencing data of a study of blood T cell repertoires in COVID-19. As for the study in general: Acute and convalescent COVID-19 specimens originated in the United States, Italy and Spain. Sources were T cells, B-cell-depleted T cells, or PBMCs; the material itself was cDNA or gDNA.

Remarks on this clone: Within the sample, other DNA sequences also encode this same CDR3.

This CDR3 is built from 16 residues. With 0 bases clipped from V and 3 bases from J, the junction kept 4 bases outside the gene matches. The germline V gene has CDR1 SGHTA and CDR2 FQGNSA. In the original processing: Estimated nucleated cell counts came from reference gene primer amplification. Sequencing was performed with immunoSEQ multiplex PCR; in TCRdb, only in-frame clones are kept and a portion is missing. That table furnishes V, J and clone size, whereas the DNA furnished D and trimming. The profile shows around 190,000 clones, about 76% of them singletons. This sequence originates from a woman in her fifties or sixties with active or convalescent COVID-19. The chain joins TRBV7-2 to TRBJ2-1, with 8 nucleotides matching TRBD2. What was sequenced was peripheral blood. CDR3 sequence (DNA): TGTGCCAGCAGCTTAGCGCTGAGCGGGAGCTACAATGAGCAGTTCTTC. Its protein is CASSLALSGSYNEQFF.